One sample yielded the 15 T cell receptor beta chains listed below, sequenced in a study of shared clonotypes between healthy human individuals. CD8 cells regarded as naive lacked CD45RO, were positively chosen for CCR7, and omitted terminally differentiated effector memory CD45RA+ cells. TCRdb keeps only in-frame clones here, not all; method: immunoSEQ multiplex PCR. The table records hundreds of thousands of clones, 90% to 97% of them present only once. The sample was naive CD8+ T cells sorted from blood. All receptors come from a woman younger than 45 in good health.

This sequence joins TRBV28 and TRBJ1-3; possible D gene TRBD1, 6 bases. The V end was cut by 3 bases, the J end by 0 bases, with 12 bases between. This CDR3 comprises 16 residues. Looked up from germline, CDR1 is MDHEN and CDR2 is SYDVKM. The CDR3 protein is CASSLTLRGSGNTIYF. As DNA, the CDR3 is TGTGCCAGCAGTTTGACCCTCAGGGGCTCTGGAAACACCATATATTTT.

This chain joins TRBV11-2 and TRBJ1-2; D is possibly TRBD1 (5 bases). Deletions cut 1 base from V and 2 bases from J, with 5 bases between. The CDR3 covers 13 residues. Germline assignment: CDR1 SGHAT and CDR2 FQNNGV. CDR3 bases: TGTGCCAGCAGCTTAGGGGGGAACTATGGCTACACCTTC. Translation: CASSLGGNYGYTF.

The chain recombines TRBV27 with TRBJ2-3, with TRBD2 as a possible D gene (5 bases). V was trimmed by 2 bases and J by 8 bases, leaving 14 bases between them. The CDR3 is 14 residues long. The germline CDR1 and CDR2 sequences are MNHEY and SMNVEV (reference sequence). The CDR3 nucleotides read TGTGCCAGCAGTTTAGAGGAGGCGGTGGGTACGCAGTATTTT. It is translated as CASSLEEAVGTQYF.

The rearrangement uses TRBV7-2 and TRBJ2-1; 8 positions match TRBD2. The germline CDR1 and CDR2 sequences are SGHTA and FQGNSA. Trimming removed 5 bases from V and 1 base from J; junction bases left unmatched: 10. This CDR3 contains 17 residues. This chain's CDR3 is CASSPVLSGSSYNEQFF. DNA of the CDR3: TGTGCCAGCAGCCCAGTACTGAGCGGGAGTTCCTACAATGAGCAGTTCTTC.

The chain joins TRBV7-6 to TRBJ2-7; perhaps TRBD2 as D (5 bases). CDR1 and CDR2 (germline): SGHVS, FNYEAQ. V gave up 1 base and J gave up 3 bases, with 16 bases separating them. This CDR3 has 16 residues. CDR3 in DNA: TGTGCCAGCAGCTTAGAGTTAACGCCTAGCATCTACGAGCAGTACTTC. Encoded protein: CASSLELTPSIYEQYF.

This clone was found once. The gene calls are TRBV2 and TRBJ2-1; D tentatively reads TRBD1 or TRBD2 (5 bases each). Germline V gives CDR1 SNHLY, CDR2 FYNNEI. V shed 10 bases and J shed 8 bases, with 18 bases lying between them. CDR3 length: 13 amino acids. The CDR3 DNA is TGTGCCAACACCCAACTAGGGACCGATGAGCAGTTCTTC. This translates into CANTQLGTDEQFF.

This rearrangement joins TRBV27 to TRBJ1-2; no definite D call. The V and J ends lost 6 bases and 0 bases respectively, with 14 bases between them. The germline CDR1 and CDR2 sequences are MNHEY and SMNVEV (reference sequence). The CDR3 length is 15 residues. The CDR3 coding sequence is TGTGCCAGCAGCTTAACAGAAACCGCTAACTATGGCTACACCTTC. Translated: CASSLTETANYGYTF.

As to this clone: A junction boundary mismatches the germline segment, possibly from a read error. The chain is built from TRBV5-1 and TRBJ2-7; 12 bases are a match to TRBD1. The germline V gene has CDR1 SGHRS and CDR2 YFSETQ. The CDR3 is 15 amino acids. The CDR3 DNA reads TGCGCCAGCAGTTTGGGACAGGGGGCGCGTTACGAGCAGTACTTC. It codes for CASSLGQGARYEQYF.

As concerns this clone: The DNA is omitted, as the CDR3 cannot be located on it reliably, and the CDR3 follows TCRdb's listing. The chain couples TRBV29-1 to TRBJ2-2; TRBD1 reflects the table's D call only, with no check against the DNA. Inclusive of both ends, the CDR3 amounts to 14 amino acids. The germline CDR1 and CDR2 sequences are SQVTM and ANQGSEA. CDR3 region: CSVSGQGAVGELFF.

The V gene is TRBV4-1, the J gene TRBJ1-1; D may be TRBD1 (5 bases). CDR3 length: 15 residues. The germline V gene encodes CDR1 MGHRA and CDR2 YSYEKL. V was pared by 2 bases and J by 1 base, with 11 bases between. This chain's CDR3 is CASSQRGIRNTEAFF. CDR3 coding DNA: TGCGCCAGCAGCCAAAGGGGTATTCGGAACACTGAAGCTTTCTTT.

The chain has TRBV11-2 and TRBJ2-4; D may be TRBD1 or TRBD2 (5 bases each). CDR1 SGHAT and CDR2 FQNNGV come from the germline V gene. The CDR3 runs 13 residues. The ends were cut back, 5 bases at V and 4 bases at J, with 9 bases in the middle. The CDR3 DNA is TGTGCCAGCAGCCGGGACGCAAAAAACATTCAGTACTTC. Translation gives CASSRDAKNIQYF.

V is TRBV6-1 and J is TRBJ2-6, with 7 nucleotides matching TRBD1. V lost 2 bases, J lost 4 bases, and 11 bases stayed unmatched. The CDR3 has 18 residues. Germline V CDR1 and CDR2: MNHNS, SASEGT. The chain's CDR3 is CASSEWAGGMPGANVLTF. For the CDR3, the DNA is TGTGCCAGCAGTGAATGGGCAGGGGGTATGCCCGGGGCCAACGTCCTGACTTTC.

CDR3 protein: CASSQGHRVKETQYF. The CDR3 DNA is TGCGCCAGCAGCCAAGGTCACAGGGTCAAAGAGACCCAGTACTTC. The V call is TRBV4-1, the J call TRBJ2-5; D might be TRBD1 (6 bases). CDR3 size: 15 residues. Germline V CDR1 and CDR2: MGHRA, YSYEKL. V was trimmed by 1 base and J by 3 bases, leaving 12 bases between them.

V gene TRBV9 combines with J gene TRBJ2-6; 8 nucleotides line up with TRBD1. The CDR3 covers 18 residues. V was clipped by 4 bases and J by 4 bases; unmatched bases: 13. The germline V gene has CDR1 SGDLS and CDR2 YYNGEE. The CDR3 region is CASSPRWTGLRGANVLTF. The CDR3 nucleotides are TGTGCCAGCAGCCCGCGTTGGACAGGGCTTAGGGGGGCCAACGTCCTGACTTTC.

The chain carries TRBV6-5 and TRBJ2-5; 7 nucleotides agree with TRBD1. V lost 5 bases to trimming and J lost 2 bases; unmatched junction nucleotides: 5. Germline values: CDR1 MNHEY, CDR2 SVGAGI. CDR3 length: 14 residues. The CDR3 loop is CASSPGTEQETQYF. The CDR3 DNA sequence: TGTGCCAGCAGTCCCGGGACAGAACAAGAGACCCAGTACTTC.